This T cell receptor beta chain was retrieved from a study of neurological immune-mediated disorders. This clonotype was seen at least ten times. What it binds is unknown. TCRdb reprocessed the 5' RACE reads with MiXCR, giving one entry per CDR3 protein. The sample records over 35,000 distinct CDR3 sequences, roughly 2.5% being singletons. General study points: The repertoires of 18 of 34 multiple sclerosis patients fell into one related-CDR3 cluster (a possible signature) under phylogenetic grouping.

Trimming took off 2 bases at V and 4 bases at J, with 14 bases between the two ends. The CDR3 runs to 15 residues. Germline V CDR1 and CDR2: MGHDK, SYGVNS. The sequence came from a man in his fifties with multiple sclerosis. The chain combines TRBV25-1 with TRBJ1-2; the D is unclear. Sequencing input: PBMCs. CDR3 coding DNA: TGTGCCAGCAGTGAACGATACAGCGATCTCTATGGCTACACCTTC. Translated: CASSERYSDLYGYTF.